The 11 T cell receptor beta chains below were found in one sample sequenced in a study of T cells in Graves' hyperthyroidism and ophthalmopathy (dated by TCRdb to between 2019 and 2020). The library was built by means of multiplex PCR. Sequencing instrument: Illumina HiSeq 2000. The TCR beta CDR3 regions were amplified from RNA transcripts. A first-round RT-PCR of the TCR CDR3 used the HTBI primer set with the Qiagen OneStep RT-PCR kit. TCRdb itself trimmed the public reads at Q25 with fastp, ran MiXCR and retained productive beta chains. Each entry merges the rows of one CDR3 protein and shows their most common DNA and genes. The sample yields roughly 240,000 distinct CDR3 sequences; approximately 23% were counted once. 35% to 40% of the sample is taken by the ten largest. Sequenced input: blood. The receptors originated from a woman aged 40 to 50 with Graves' ophthalmopathy.

This clonotype was seen ten or more times. The V call is TRBV28, the J call TRBJ1-1, with TRBD1 identical over 8 bases. CDR3 length: 17 amino acids. Trimming at V came to 6 bases and at J to 4 bases, leaving 16 bases not matched to a gene. Germline values: CDR1 MDHEN, CDR2 SYDVKM. CDR3 coding DNA: TGTGCCAGCAGCCCCTTCCCAGGACAGGGAGTTCTCACTGAAGCTTTCTTT. It is translated as CASSPFPGQGVLTEAFF.

This chain joins TRBV7-2 and TRBJ2-5; D not resolved. CDR1 is SGHTA, CDR2 FQGNSA, per germline. CDR3 length: 15 residues. The V gene lost 4 bases and the J gene lost 1 base, with 13 bases spanning the gap. The CDR3 spells CASSSAAHSQETQYF. In DNA form, the CDR3 reads TGTGCCAGCAGCTCCGCCGCCCACAGCCAAGAGACCCAGTACTTC.

The sample holds many counts of this clonotype. The rearrangement links TRBV7-8 to TRBJ2-5; 7 nucleotides match TRBD2. The V gene's germline CDR1 is SGHVS and CDR2 FQNEAQ. The V segment lost 6 bases and the J segment 2 bases; nucleotides outside the gene matches: 6. This CDR3 comprises 14 residues. The CDR3: CASRAGTKQETQYF. CDR3 bases: TGTGCCAGCAGGGCCGGGACTAAGCAAGAGACCCAGTACTTC. Full variable domain (rest looked up from reference TRBV7-8 and TRBJ2-5): GAGVSQSPRYKVAKRGQDVALRCDPISGHVSLFWYQQALGQGPEFLTYFQNEAQLDKSGLPSDRFFAERPEGSVSTLKIQRTQQEDSAVYLCASRAGTKQETQYFGPGTRLLVL.

This clonotype was found many times. The rearrangement links TRBV27 to TRBJ1-2; D not certain. CDR1 and CDR2 (germline): MNHEY, SMNVEV (reference sequence). The CDR3 has 16 residues. Trimming left V 0 bases short and J 4 bases short, with 15 bases between. The CDR3 loop reads CASSLSQHASPYGYTF. Here the CDR3 DNA reads TGTGCCAGCAGTTTATCGCAACACGCTAGTCCCTATGGCTACACCTTC.

The rearrangement joins TRBV28 to TRBJ1-1; TRBD1 matches at 7 bases. The J segment lost 3 bases and the V segment lost 4 bases, leaving 8 bases of the junction unmatched. Germline values: CDR1 MDHEN, CDR2 SYDVKM. This CDR3 has 15 residues. The CDR3 DNA reads TGTGCCAGCAGTTCCCTCGCAGGGGGTTACACTGAAGCTTTCTTT. Protein sequence: CASSSLAGGYTEAFF.

This clonotype was seen many times. The V gene is TRBV15, the J gene TRBJ2-4, with D tentatively TRBD2 (6 bases). The CDR3 contains 15 residues. Trimming pared 1 base from V and 5 bases from J, leaving 12 bases between. Germline loops: CDR1 LNHNV, CDR2 YYDKDF (reference sequence). DNA for the CDR3: TGTGCCACCAGCAGAGGCGGCAGCGGGCAAAACATTCAGTACTTC. Amino acids: CATSRGGSGQNIQYF.

This clonotype was counted ten times or more. V usage is TRBV11-1 and J usage is TRBJ2-2, with D uncertain. This CDR3 contains 13 residues. Germline V gene sequence: CDR1 SGHAT, CDR2 FQDESV (reference sequence). V shed 5 bases and J shed 5 bases, with 9 bases lying between them. CDR3 residues: CASSEVLTGELFF. CDR3 bases: TGTGCCAGCAGCGAGGTCTTAACCGGGGAGCTGTTTTTT.

The CDR3 loop is CASKGQQETQYF. The CDR3 DNA reads TGTGCCAGCAAGGGACAGCAAGAGACCCAGTACTTC. The chain carries TRBV12-3 or TRBV12-4 and TRBJ2-5; TRBD1 aligns across 7 bases. The CDR3 sequence is 12 residues long. V shed 7 bases and J 2 bases; nucleotides not matched to a gene: 1.

This clonotype was detected a few times. CDR3: CSARDTGPFSLGYTF. CDR3 bases: TGCAGTGCTAGAGATACAGGGCCTTTTTCGCTCGGCTACACCTTC. The gene calls are TRBV20-1 and TRBJ1-2, with D perhaps matching TRBD1 (6 bases). This CDR3 comprises 15 residues. V shed 0 bases and J shed 8 bases, with 19 bases lying between them. Germline values: CDR1 DFQATT, CDR2 SNEGSKA (reference sequence).

The chain combines TRBV9 with TRBJ1-2; TRBD1 agrees at 8 bases. This CDR3 has 15 residues. Germline trimming cut 0 bases from V and 4 bases from J; bases unmatched to any gene: 5. CDR1 is SGDLS and CDR2 is YYNGEE in the germline V gene. The DNA for the CDR3 is TGTGCCAGCAGCGTAGGAGGGGACAGGTCCTATGGCTACACCTTC. It yields the protein CASSVGGDRSYGYTF.

In its sample, this clonotype was seen many times. V is TRBV7-2 and J is TRBJ2-2, with 7 bases identical to TRBD1. The CDR3 contains 15 residues. Losses at the gene ends were 3 bases for V and 4 bases for J; bases not matched to a gene: 5. Germline V gene data show CDR1 as SGHTA and CDR2 as FQGNSA. CDR3 amino acids: CASSFTGAVTGELFF. Written as DNA, the CDR3 is TGTGCCAGCAGCTTTACAGGGGCCGTCACCGGGGAGCTGTTTTTT. The full variable domain, completed using reference TRBV7-2 and TRBJ2-2, is GAGVSQSPSNKVTEKGKDVELRCDPISGHTALYWYRQSLGQGLEFLIYFQGNSAPDKSGLPSDRFSAERTGGSVSTLTIQRTQQEDSAVYLCASSFTGAVTGELFFGEGSRLTVL.